This TCR beta chain was observed in a study of blood T cell repertoires in COVID-19. Sequencing used immunoSEQ multiplex PCR; TCRdb keeps in-frame clones, though not all of them. The data show roughly 140,000 clones, roughly 86% seen once. The TCR was taken from a human donor in a cohort sampled during active COVID-19. The sequencing input was peripheral blood.

The CDR3 bases are TGTGCCAGTTCCACAGGAACATCTAACTATGGCTACACCTTC. This sequence encodes CASSTGTSNYGYTF. This rearrangement joins TRBV27 to TRBJ1-2; tentatively, D is TRBD1 (5 bases). The CDR3 length is 14 residues. Deletions cut 9 bases from V and 0 bases from J, with 14 bases between. Per germline, CDR1 MNHEY and CDR2 SMNVEV (reference sequence).